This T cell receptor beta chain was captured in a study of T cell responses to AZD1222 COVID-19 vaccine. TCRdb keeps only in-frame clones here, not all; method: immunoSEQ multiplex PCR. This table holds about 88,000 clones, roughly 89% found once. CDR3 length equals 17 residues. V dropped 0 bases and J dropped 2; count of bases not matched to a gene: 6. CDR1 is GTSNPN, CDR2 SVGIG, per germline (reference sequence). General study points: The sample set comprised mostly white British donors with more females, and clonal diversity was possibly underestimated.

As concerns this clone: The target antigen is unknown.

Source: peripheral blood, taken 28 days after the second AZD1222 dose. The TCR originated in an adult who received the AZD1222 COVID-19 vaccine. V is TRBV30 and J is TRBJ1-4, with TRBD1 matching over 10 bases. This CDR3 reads CAWSVHWTGGTNEKLFF. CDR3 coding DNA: TGTGCCTGGAGTGTACATTGGACAGGGGGTACTAATGAAAAACTGTTTTTT.